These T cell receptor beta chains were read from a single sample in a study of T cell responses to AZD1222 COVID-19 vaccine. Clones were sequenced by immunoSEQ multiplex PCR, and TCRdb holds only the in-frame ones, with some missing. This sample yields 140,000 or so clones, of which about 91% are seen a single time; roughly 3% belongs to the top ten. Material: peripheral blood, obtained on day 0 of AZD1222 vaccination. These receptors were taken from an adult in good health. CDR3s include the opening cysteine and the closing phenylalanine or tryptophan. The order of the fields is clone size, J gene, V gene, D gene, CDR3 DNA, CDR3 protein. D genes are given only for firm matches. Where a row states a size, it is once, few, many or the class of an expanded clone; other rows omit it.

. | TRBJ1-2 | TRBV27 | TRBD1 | TGTGCCAGCAGTACAACGACAGGGCTTCGGGGCTACACCTTC | CASSTTTGLRGYTF
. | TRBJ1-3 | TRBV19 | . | TGTGCCAGTAGTATCCGGACAGATGGAAACACCATATATTTT | CASSIRTDGNTIYF
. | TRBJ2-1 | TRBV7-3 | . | TGTGCCAGCAGCTTCGGGGGGCAAAATGAGCAGTTCTTC | CASSFGGQNEQFF
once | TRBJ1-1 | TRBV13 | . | TGTGCTGGCGCTGGGGGGATGAACACTGAAGCTTTCTTT | CAGAGGMNTEAFF
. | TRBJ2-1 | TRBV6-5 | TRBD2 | TGTGCCAGCAGCACTAGCGGTAGCTCCTACAATGAGCAGTTCTTC | CASSTSGSSYNEQFF
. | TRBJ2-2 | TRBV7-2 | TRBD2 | TGTGCCAGCAGCTTAGATCCCCCGGCTAGCGGGACCGGGGAGCTGTTTTTT | CASSLDPPASGTGELFF
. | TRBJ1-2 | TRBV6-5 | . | TGTGCCAGCAGTTACTCGAAGGGAGACTCCTATGGCTACACCTTC | CASSYSKGDSYGYTF
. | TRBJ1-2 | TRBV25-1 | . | TGTGCCAGCAGTGAATATGGGCGGGACTATGGCTACACCTTC | CASSEYGRDYGYTF
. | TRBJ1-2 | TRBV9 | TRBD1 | TGTGCCAGCAGCGAGAGTCCCGGGACAGGGGGCCGAGGCTACACCTTC | CASSESPGTGGRGYTF
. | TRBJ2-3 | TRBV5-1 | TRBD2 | TGCGCCAGCAGTTTGGAGGTTCCGGCCCGGGGGGTGCAGTATTTT | CASSLEVPARGVQYF
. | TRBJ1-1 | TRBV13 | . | TGTGCCAGCAGCTCCATCCCATCAGCAGCTGAAGCTTTCTTT | CASSSIPSAAEAFF
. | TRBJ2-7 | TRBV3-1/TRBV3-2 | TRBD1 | TGTGCCAGCAGCCAAATCCCGACAGGGCCCTACGAGCAGTACTTC | CASSQIPTGPYEQYF
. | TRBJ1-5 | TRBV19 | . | TGTGCCAGCGTTGGACAGATTAGTCAGCCCCAGCATTTT | CASVGQISQPQHF
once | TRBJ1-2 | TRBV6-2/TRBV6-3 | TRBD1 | TGTGCCAGCAGCTTCGGGACAGTGTCTTCTAACTATGGCTACACCTTC | CASSFGTVSSNYGYTF
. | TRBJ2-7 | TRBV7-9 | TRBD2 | TGTGCCAGCAGCTTAGGACCGGCTAGCGGGAGGGCCTTATACGAGCAGTACTTC | CASSLGPASGRALYEQYF
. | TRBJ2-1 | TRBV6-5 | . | TGTGCCAGCCAACCATGGCTAGCAAACAATGAGCAGTTCTTC | CASQPWLANNEQFF
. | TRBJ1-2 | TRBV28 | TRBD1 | TGTGCCAGCAGTCCCTCAGGGGGCGCGGGGTATGGCTACACCTTC | CASSPSGGAGYGYTF
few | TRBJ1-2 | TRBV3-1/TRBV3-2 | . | TGTGCCAGCAGCCAAGATGGCCAGGGGAGGGGCTACACCTTC | CASSQDGQGRGYTF
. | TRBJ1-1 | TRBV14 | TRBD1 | TGTGCCAGCAGCGGACAGGTGAACACTGAAGCTTTCTTT | CASSGQVNTEAFF
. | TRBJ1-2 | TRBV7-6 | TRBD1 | TGTGCCAGCAGCTTAGAGCAGGGGGCTCGGAACTATGGCTACACCTTC | CASSLEQGARNYGYTF
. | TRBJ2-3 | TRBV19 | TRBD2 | TGTGCCAGTAACCGACTAGCGGGAGGTGATACGCAGTATTTT | CASNRLAGGDTQYF
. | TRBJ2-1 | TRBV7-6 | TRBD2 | TGTGCCAGCAGCTTAGTTCGTGCGGGACTAGTTTACAATGAGCAGTTCTTC | CASSLVRAGLVYNEQFF
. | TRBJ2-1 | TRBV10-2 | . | TGCGCCCGCAGGCTAGGGGGGGGGCTACGGAATGAGCAGTTCTTC | CARRLGGGLRNEQFF
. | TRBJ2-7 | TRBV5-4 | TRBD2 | TGTGCCAGCAGCTTGAGCACGGGCGGGAGCCTCTTCTCCTACGAGCAGTACTTC | CASSLSTGGSLFSYEQYF
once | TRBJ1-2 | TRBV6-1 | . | TGTGCCAGCAGTGAAGCGCACCGAACCAACTATGGCTACACCTTC | CASSEAHRTNYGYTF
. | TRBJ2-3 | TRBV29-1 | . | TGCAGCGTTGATAGCCCTAGCACAGATACGCAGTATTTT | CSVDSPSTDTQYF
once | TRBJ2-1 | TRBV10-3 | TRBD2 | TGTGCCATCAGTGAGTCGCAGCGGGAGGGCCCCGATGAGCAGTTCTTC | CAISESQREGPDEQFF
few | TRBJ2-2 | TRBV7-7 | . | TGTGCCAGCAGCTTGCGAGACACCGGGGAGCTGTTTTTT | CASSLRDTGELFF
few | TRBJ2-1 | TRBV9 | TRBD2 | TGTGCCAGCAGCGTAGTTCCCCTAGCGGGAGCCGAGGAGCAGTTCTTC | CASSVVPLAGAEEQFF
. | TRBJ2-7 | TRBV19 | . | TGTGCCAGTAGTATCTGGGACGGCAGCTCCTACGAGCAGTACTTC | CASSIWDGSSYEQYF
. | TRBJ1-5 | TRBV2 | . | TGTGCCAGCGAACAGGGAGGGAGCAATCAGCCCCAGCATTTT | CASEQGGSNQPQHF
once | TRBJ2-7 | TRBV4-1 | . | TGCGCCAGCAGCCAAGGGGGATACGAGCAGTACTTC | CASSQGGYEQYF
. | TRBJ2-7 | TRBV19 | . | TGTGCCAGTAGGGGGGATGTGAAGCAGTACTTC | CASRGDVKQYF
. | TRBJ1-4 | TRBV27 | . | TGTGCCAGCAGTTTTGGCGGGGCATTAAGTGAAAAACTGTTTTTT | CASSFGGALSEKLFF
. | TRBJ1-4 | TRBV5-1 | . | TGCGCCAGCAGACCCGGTGGGGGTGAAAAACTGTTTTTT | CASRPGGGEKLFF
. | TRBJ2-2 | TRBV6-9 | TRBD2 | TGTGCCAGCAGTTGCGAGACTAGCGATAGAAATAACACCGGGGAGCTGTTTTTT | CASSCETSDRNNTGELFF
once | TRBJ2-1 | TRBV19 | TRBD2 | TGTGCCAGTAGTGGGGTGGGACCGGGACTAGGGGGTTACAATGAGCAGTTCTTC | CASSGVGPGLGGYNEQFF
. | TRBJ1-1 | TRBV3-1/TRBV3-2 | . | TGTGCCAGCAGCCAGAACGGGGGGCGAGGGACTGAAGCTTTCTTT | CASSQNGGRGTEAFF
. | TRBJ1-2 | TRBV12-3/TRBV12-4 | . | TGTGCCGAGGGGTCTAACAGTAACTATGGCTACACCTTC | CAEGSNSNYGYTF
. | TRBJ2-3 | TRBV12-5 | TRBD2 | TGTGCTAGTGGGGGGGGAGGGACCTCCCCAGATACGCAGTATTTT | CASGGGGTSPDTQYF
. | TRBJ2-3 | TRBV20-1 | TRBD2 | TGCAGTGCTAGTCATGGCGGGGGGAGCACAGATACGCAGTATTTT | CSASHGGGSTDTQYF
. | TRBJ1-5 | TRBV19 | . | TGTGCCAGTAGTATCCAAGGGGGCAATCAGCCCCAGCATTTT | CASSIQGGNQPQHF
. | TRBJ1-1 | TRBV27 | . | TGTGCCAGCAGTTTATCAGGTGTTCAGGGACTTGAAGCTTTCTTT | CASSLSGVQGLEAFF
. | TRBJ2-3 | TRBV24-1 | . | TGTGCCACTGGAGGGGCGACAGATACGCAGTATTTT | CATGGATDTQYF
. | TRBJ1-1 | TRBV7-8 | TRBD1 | TGTGCCAGCAGCTTAGGGGTCAGGGGGGACACTGAAGCTTTCTTT | CASSLGVRGDTEAFF
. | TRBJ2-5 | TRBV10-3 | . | TGTGCCATCAGTGAAGGGGGGACGCGGTGGGAGACCCAGTACTTC | CAISEGGTRWETQYF
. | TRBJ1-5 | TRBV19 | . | TGTGCCAGTAGTATCTCCTCGGGTGACAGCAATCAGCCCCAGCATTTT | CASSISSGDSNQPQHF
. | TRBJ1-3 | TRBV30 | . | TGTGCCTGGAGTACGGGGGGAGGAAACACCATATATTTT | CAWSTGGGNTIYF
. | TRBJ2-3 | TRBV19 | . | TGTGCCAGTACCGCGGGTAGTGAGGATACGCAGTATTTT | CASTAGSEDTQYF
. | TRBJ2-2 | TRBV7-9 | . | TGTGCCAGCAGCTTAGGATTTCAGGGACGGGCCACCGGGGAGCTGTTTTTT | CASSLGFQGRATGELFF
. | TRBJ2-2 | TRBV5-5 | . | TGTGCCAGCAGCTTCGGGACACCAAACACCGGGGAGCTGTTTTTT | CASSFGTPNTGELFF
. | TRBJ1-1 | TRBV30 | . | TGTGCCTGGAAACTGGGATACTTGAACACTGAAGCTTTCTTT | CAWKLGYLNTEAFF
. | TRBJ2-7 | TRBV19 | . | TGTGCCAGTAGTATGACAGGACTGAGCTACGAGCAGTACTTC | CASSMTGLSYEQYF
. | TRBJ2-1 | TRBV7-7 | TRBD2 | TGTGCCAGCAGCGGCGGCACTAGCGGGCGGAGCTCCTACAATGAGCAGTTCTTC | CASSGGTSGRSSYNEQFF
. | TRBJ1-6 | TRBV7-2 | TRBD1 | TGTGCCAGCAGCCAAAGACAGGGATCCAATTCACCCCTCCACTTT | CASSQRQGSNSPLHF
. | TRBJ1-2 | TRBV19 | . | TGTGCCAGTAGTATGCTTGGGGGAGGCGGCTATGGCTACACCTTC | CASSMLGGGGYGYTF
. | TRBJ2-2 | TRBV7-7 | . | TGTGCCAGCAGCTCCTTCTCTACCGGGGAGCTGTTTTTT | CASSSFSTGELFF
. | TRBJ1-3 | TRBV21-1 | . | TGTGCCAGCAGCAAGGGGACAGGGGAGTCTGGAAACACCATATATTTT | CASSKGTGESGNTIYF
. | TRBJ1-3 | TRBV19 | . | TGTGCCAGTAAAACGGACGGAAACACCATATATTTT | CASKTDGNTIYF
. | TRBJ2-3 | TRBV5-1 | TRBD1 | TGCGCCAGCACGTTACCGGAGAGGGGGCTGGATACGCAGTATTTT | CASTLPERGLDTQYF